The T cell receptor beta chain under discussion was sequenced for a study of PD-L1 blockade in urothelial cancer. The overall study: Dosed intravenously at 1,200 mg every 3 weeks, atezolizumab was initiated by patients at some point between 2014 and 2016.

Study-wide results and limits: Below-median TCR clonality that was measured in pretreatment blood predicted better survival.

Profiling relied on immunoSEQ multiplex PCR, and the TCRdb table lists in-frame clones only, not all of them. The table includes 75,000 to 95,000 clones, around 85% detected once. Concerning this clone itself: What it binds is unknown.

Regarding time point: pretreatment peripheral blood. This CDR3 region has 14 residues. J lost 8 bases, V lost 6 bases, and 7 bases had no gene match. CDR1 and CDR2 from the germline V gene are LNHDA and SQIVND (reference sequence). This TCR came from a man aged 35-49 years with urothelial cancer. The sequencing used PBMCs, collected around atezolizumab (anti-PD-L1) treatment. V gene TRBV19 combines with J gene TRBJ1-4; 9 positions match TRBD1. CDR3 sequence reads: CASSFGQGSEKLFF. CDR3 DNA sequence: TGTGCCAGTAGCTTTGGACAGGGGAGCGAAAAACTGTTTTTT.